This record concerns one T cell receptor (beta chain) sequence. This sample stems from a study of blood T cell repertoires in COVID-19. Clones were sequenced by immunoSEQ multiplex PCR, and TCRdb holds only the in-frame ones, with some missing. The repertoire holds some 150,000 clones, with about nine tenths as singletons. The CDR3 is 18 amino acids. The V segment lost 0 bases and the J segment 6 bases; nucleotides outside the gene matches: 11. Germline V lookup: CDR1 MGHRA, CDR2 YSYEKL. Source material: peripheral blood. This clonotype originated in a human donor in a cohort sampled during active COVID-19. This chain uses TRBV4-1 with TRBJ2-3; TRBD2 matches at 11 bases. CDR3: CASSQDQFTSGSGDTQYF. DNA of the CDR3: TGCGCCAGCAGCCAAGATCAGTTCACTAGCGGGAGTGGGGATACGCAGTATTTT.